Following are 17 T cell receptor beta chains from one sample sequenced in a study of patients and donors after allogeneic stem cell transplantation. Each CDR3 protein is one row after TCRdb ran MiXCR on the RT-PCR reads. The data show roughly 880,000 distinct CDR3 sequences, around 17% seen once. Sequenced sample: blood, either unsorted or a sorted T cell fraction (not recorded which). Source of these receptors: a human donor who was either an allogeneic HSCT recipient or a stem cell or donor lymphocyte infusion donor (not recorded which). It is not recorded whose cells these are; they may come from a transplant donor.

This clonotype was recorded many times. The genes are TRBV5-1 and TRBJ2-6, with TRBD2 identical over 11 bases. This CDR3 has 16 amino acids. With 2 bases clipped from V and 2 bases from J, the junction kept 0 bases outside the gene matches. Looked up from germline, CDR1 is SGHRS and CDR2 is YFSETQ. In DNA form, the CDR3 reads TGCGCCAGCAGCTTACTAGCGGGAGCTGGGGCCAACGTCCTGACTTTC. The encoded protein is CASSLLAGAGANVLTF.

V is TRBV5-1 and J is TRBJ2-2; 9 positions match TRBD1. V lost 5 bases, J lost 6 bases, and 5 bases stayed unmatched. The CDR3 sequence is 14 residues long. The germline gives CDR1 SGHRS, CDR2 YFSETQ. DNA of the CDR3: TGCGCCAGCAGAATGGGACAGGGTGCCGGGGAGCTGTTTTTT. Encoded protein: CASRMGQGAGELFF.

V usage is TRBV5-1 and J usage is TRBJ1-1; possible D gene TRBD1, 5 bases. Trimming pared 5 bases from V and 0 bases from J, leaving 17 bases between. The germline gives CDR1 SGHRS, CDR2 YFSETQ. The CDR3 sequence is 16 residues long. This chain's CDR3 is CASRPRDGVLNTEAFF. The CDR3 DNA follows: TGCGCCAGCAGACCCCGGGACGGAGTTTTGAACACTGAAGCTTTCTTT.

This clonotype appeared a few times. The rearrangement links TRBV11-2 to TRBJ2-3; D is uncertain. The V and J ends lost 0 bases and 3 bases respectively, with 4 bases between them. The CDR3 contains 13 residues. Germline V lookup: CDR1 SGHAT, CDR2 FQNNGV. This chain's CDR3 is CASSLERTDTQYF. Here the CDR3 DNA reads TGTGCCAGCAGCTTAGAGCGTACAGATACGCAGTATTTT.

V gene TRBV7-9 combines with J gene TRBJ2-1, with TRBD2 matching over 10 bases. The V gene end was trimmed by 4 bases and the J gene end by 4 bases; junction bases not matched to a gene: 7. CDR1 and CDR2 (germline): SEHNR, FQNEAQ (reference sequence). There are 16 residues in the CDR3. CDR3 nucleotide sequence: TGTGCCAGCAGCTCCCGGACTAGCGGAGAATACAATGAGCAGTTCTTC. Amino acid sequence: CASSSRTSGEYNEQFF.

The chain links TRBV20-1 to TRBJ2-7, with no clear D. The V gene lost 1 base and the J gene lost 6 bases, with 13 bases spanning the gap. Germline-derived CDR1 and CDR2 are DFQATT and SNEGSKA (reference sequence). The CDR3 covers 13 residues. The CDR3 loop is CSARAVEVLEQYF. The CDR3 nucleotides read TGCAGTGCTAGAGCGGTGGAAGTGCTCGAGCAGTACTTC.

The genes are TRBV5-1 and TRBJ1-4; TRBD1 might be the D (5 bases). Per the germline V gene, CDR1 is SGHRS and CDR2 is YFSETQ. CDR3 length equals 17 residues. V lost 4 bases, J lost 2 bases, and 18 bases lay in between. The CDR3 bases are TGCGCCAGCAGCCCCGGACCCAACCGGGGGACTAATGAAAAACTGTTTTTT. This encodes CASSPGPNRGTNEKLFF.

The rearrangement joins TRBV29-1 to TRBJ2-2; D gene ambiguous. The CDR3 runs to 14 residues. Between the trimmed V and J ends, which lost 7 bases and 6 bases, there was a span of 18 bases. Germline V gene sequence: CDR1 SQVTM, CDR2 ANQGSEA. The CDR3 nucleotides read TGCAGCGCCCCGCACAACAGCGTGGCCGGGGAGCTGTTTTTT. Translation: CSAPHNSVAGELFF.

V and J are TRBV24-1 and TRBJ2-1, with 7 bases lining up with TRBD2. The CDR3 length is 16 residues. Germline CDR1 KGHDR, CDR2 SFDVKD. V gave up 3 bases and J gave up 5 bases; unmatched junction bases: 9. This CDR3 reads CATSDPFSGLNNEQFF. In DNA form, the CDR3 reads TGTGCCACCAGTGATCCCTTTAGCGGGCTCAACAATGAGCAGTTCTTC.

This clonotype has just a few counts. The chain is built from TRBV29-1 and TRBJ2-1; the D is unclear. The ends were cut back, 2 bases at V and 6 bases at J, with 8 bases in the middle. CDR1 is SQVTM and CDR2 is ANQGSEA in the germline V gene. This CDR3 spans 12 amino acids. The CDR3 coding sequence is TGCAGCGTTGAAAATACATTCAATGAGCAGTTCTTC. This codes for CSVENTFNEQFF.

The gene calls are TRBV7-9 and TRBJ2-2, with D possibly called TRBD1 or TRBD2 (5 bases each). The CDR3 is 14 residues long. Germline CDR1 is SEHNR and CDR2 is FQNEAQ (reference sequence). The ends were cut back, 5 bases at V and 6 bases at J, with 13 bases in the middle. CDR3 DNA: TGTGCCAGCAGCCCCCGCCGAGGGGCCGGGGAGCTGTTTTTT. Translating it yields CASSPRRGAGELFF.

The chain carries TRBV4-2 and TRBJ1-4, with D uncertain. CDR3 length: 17 amino acids. The V end lost 0 bases, the J end lost 0 bases, and 11 bases lay between the germline ends. Looked up from germline, CDR1 is LGHNA and CDR2 is YNFKEQ. The CDR3 spells CASSQEGQLATNEKLFF. DNA for the CDR3: TGTGCCAGCAGCCAAGAGGGCCAACTCGCAACTAATGAAAAACTGTTTTTT.

V usage is TRBV27 and J usage is TRBJ1-2; maybe TRBD1 (6 bases). V was clipped by 5 bases and J by 2 bases, with 15 bases between them. CDR1 and CDR2 (germline): MNHEY, SMNVEV (reference sequence). The CDR3 is 15 amino acids. CDR3 protein: CASSAWGQNNYGYTF. The CDR3 DNA follows: TGTGCCAGCAGTGCTTGGGGGCAGAACAACTATGGCTACACCTTC.

Details on this clonotype: The junction differs from germline at one of its ends, possibly a read error. The chain has TRBV9 and TRBJ2-3, with 9 bases that match TRBD2. This CDR3 spans 16 amino acids. The germline V gene encodes CDR1 SGDLS and CDR2 YYNGEE. The CDR3 reads CASTVGLAGRTDTQYF. CDR3 DNA sequence: TGTGCCAGCACCGTAGGGCTAGCGGGACGCACAGATACGCAGTATTTT.

The chain couples TRBV12-3 or TRBV12-4 to TRBJ1-1, with 7 bases aligning to TRBD1. The CDR3 spans 17 residues. The ends lost 6 bases at V and 0 bases at J; junction bases unmatched: 13. In DNA form, the CDR3 reads TGTGCCAGCAGCCAACCAGGGGGTCTTTATTTGAACACTGAAGCTTTCTTT. Amino acids: CASSQPGGLYLNTEAFF.

J is TRBJ1-3 and V is TRBV20-1; D is unresolved. Trimming took off 4 bases at V and 3 bases at J, with 4 bases between the two ends. The CDR3 is made up of 11 amino acids. Per the germline V gene, CDR1 is DFQATT and CDR2 is SNEGSKA (reference sequence). This chain's CDR3 is CSAKNGNTIYF. In DNA, the CDR3 is TGCAGTGCTAAAAATGGAAACACCATATATTTT.

This clonotype has a handful of counts. The chain couples TRBV6-5 to TRBJ2-7; no clear D gene. The CDR3 is 17 amino acids. The V gene lost 3 bases and the J gene lost 1 base, with 19 bases spanning the gap. CDR1 and CDR2 from the germline V gene are MNHEY and SVGAGI. The CDR3 region is CASSYGLGPKKSYEQYF. The CDR3 DNA sequence: TGTGCCAGCAGTTATGGGTTGGGTCCGAAGAAATCCTACGAGCAGTACTTC.